This T cell receptor (beta chain) is drawn from a study of T cells after yellow fever vaccination. TCRdb itself ran the 5' RACE reads through MiXCR, one entry per CDR3 protein. The table records about 68,000 distinct CDR3 sequences, approximately 7% of them present only once. Only a few counts were recorded for this clonotype. This CDR3 is built from 16 residues. Germline trimming cut 1 base from V and 4 bases from J; bases unmatched to any gene: 6. Germline V gives CDR1 SEHNR, CDR2 FQNEAQ (reference sequence). The chain combines TRBV7-9 with TRBJ1-2; TRBD1 matches at 10 bases. The starting material was CD8+ T cells sorted from PBMCs, obtained about 49 days after the first yellow fever vaccination. The receptor was derived from a man between 18 and 35 years old who received the YFV17D yellow fever vaccine. CDR3 nucleotide sequence: TGTGCCAGCAGCTTAGAGACAGGGGGCGACGGCTATGGCTACACCTTC. Its translation is CASSLETGGDGYGYTF. Together with reference TRBV7-9 and TRBJ1-2, the CDR3 gives the full variable domain: DTGVSQNPRHKITKRGQNVTFRCDPISEHNRLYWYRQTLGQGPEFLTYFQNEAQLEKSRLLSDRFSAERPKGSFSTLEIQRTEQGDSAMYLCASSLETGGDGYGYTFGSGTRLTVV.